Here is one T cell receptor beta chain with its context. Repertoires were generated with immunoSEQ multiplex PCR, while TCRdb's copy carries only in-frame clones and drops some. Counted here are roughly 86,000 clones, around 91% occurring once; the ten biggest clones make up 2.8%. The sample originates from a study of OX40 agonist ivuxolimab in advanced cancers. The CDR3 spans 14 residues. Looked up from germline, CDR1 is SNHLY and CDR2 is FYNNEI. After removal of 6 bases from V and 4 bases from J, the junction contained 3 bases not matched to a gene. The TCR originated in an adult with an advanced solid tumor such as melanoma, head and neck, liver or kidney cancer. The sample in question was CD4+ or CD8+ T cells sorted from blood, obtained in a trial of the OX40 agonist ivuxolimab. V usage is TRBV2 and J usage is TRBJ1-3; 10 nucleotides agree with TRBD1. For the CDR3, the DNA is TGTGCCAGCAGGAGGACAGGGGGGGGAAACACCATATATTTT. As protein: CASRRTGGGNTIYF.